One and the same sample provided the 14 T cell receptor beta chains below, sequenced in a study of blood T cells in healthy people across ages. A second 7 to 11 cycle PCR used barcoded and J-beta primers. TCRdb re-derived calls from the 5' RACE reads in MiXCR, one entry per CDR3 protein. The sample lists about 1,800,000 distinct CDR3 sequences, 28% occurring once. Sequencing was performed on blood. Receptors were obtained from a woman in her twenties or thirties in good health.

This chain connects TRBV13 to TRBJ2-7, with unresolved D. There are 13 residues in the CDR3. Per germline, CDR1 PRHDT and CDR2 FYEKMQ (reference sequence). Trimming took off 5 bases at V and 6 bases at J, with 14 bases between the two ends. For the CDR3, the DNA is TGTGCCAGCAGCCCAACCCCCTCCACCGAGCAGTACTTC. As protein: CASSPTPSTEQYF.

This clonotype was seen a handful of times. This CDR3 reads CSARDRTWSEQFF. DNA for the CDR3: TGCAGTGCTAGAGATCGGACGTGGAGTGAGCAGTTCTTC. J is TRBJ2-1 and V is TRBV20-1; no reliable D call. This CDR3 is built from 13 residues. Germline loops: CDR1 DFQATT, CDR2 SNEGSKA (reference sequence). V was trimmed by 0 bases and J by 9 bases, leaving 12 bases between them.

The rearrangement uses TRBV5-1 and TRBJ2-7; D ambiguous. Trimming took 0 bases from V and 1 from J, leaving 20 bases between them. Germline V gene data show CDR1 as SGHRS and CDR2 as YFSETQ. The length of the CDR3 is 18 residues. CDR3 protein: CASSLAVPTGPDSYEQYF. The CDR3 DNA is TGCGCCAGCAGCTTGGCCGTCCCGACCGGGCCAGATTCCTACGAGCAGTACTTC.

This clonotype was counted between two and nine times. This sequence joins TRBV5-4 and TRBJ2-5, with 10 positions matching TRBD1. The germline gives CDR1 SGHNT, CDR2 YYREEE (reference sequence). V lost 2 bases, J lost 4 bases, and 5 bases stayed unmatched. CDR3 length: 15 residues. DNA of the CDR3: TGTGCCAGCAGCTTCCGGGACAGGGGCGTAGAGACCCAGTACTTC. It codes for CASSFRDRGVETQYF.

V gene TRBV21-1 combines with J gene TRBJ2-5; whether TRBD1, the table's D call, matches the DNA was not checked. TRBV21-1 is a pseudogene locus. The CDR3 consists of 14 residues. Written as DNA, the CDR3 is TGTGCCAGCAGCAAACGGGACGGAAAAGAGACCCAGTACTTC. Translation gives CASSKRDGKETQYF.

This clonotype was observed many times. This chain uses TRBV7-2 with TRBJ2-1; D unclear. The CDR3 totals 13 residues. The germline V and J ends were trimmed by 5 bases and 2 bases, with 7 bases remaining between them. Germline CDR1 reads SGHTA; CDR2 reads FQGNSA. The CDR3 bases are TGTGCCAGCAGCGACGGAGCCTACAATGAGCAGTTCTTC. Amino acid sequence: CASSDGAYNEQFF. Complete variable domain (other parts from reference TRBV7-2 and TRBJ2-1): GAGVSQSPSNKVTEKGKDVELRCDPISGHTALYWYRQSLGQGLEFLIYFQGNSAPDKSGLPSDRFSAERTGGSVSTLTIQRTQQEDSAVYLCASSDGAYNEQFFGPGTRLTVL.

V is TRBV7-2 and J is TRBJ1-3; D remains unclear. The germline V gene encodes CDR1 SGHTA and CDR2 FQGNSA. The CDR3 is made up of 14 amino acids. V lost 4 bases, J lost 0 bases, and 7 bases lay in between. The CDR3 DNA reads as TGTGCCAGCAGCTCTCAGAGCTCTGGAAACACCATATATTTT. Amino acids: CASSSQSSGNTIYF. Using reference TRBV7-2 and TRBJ1-3 for the parts outside the CDR3, the full variable domain is GAGVSQSPSNKVTEKGKDVELRCDPISGHTALYWYRQSLGQGLEFLIYFQGNSAPDKSGLPSDRFSAERTGGSVSTLTIQRTQQEDSAVYLCASSSQSSGNTIYFGEGSWLTVV.

The rearrangement uses TRBV27 and TRBJ1-5, with a tentative D call TRBD1 (6 bases). The CDR3 is 15 amino acids. The V gene's germline CDR1 is MNHEY and CDR2 SMNVEV (reference sequence). The germline V and J ends were trimmed by 0 bases and 7 bases, with 13 bases remaining between them. CDR3 nucleotide sequence: TGTGCCAGCAGTTTATCCGGGGGCTTTGTGCAGCCCCAGCATTTT. This gives the protein CASSLSGGFVQPQHF.

V and J are TRBV12-5 and TRBJ2-1, with 11 bases aligning to TRBD2. The CDR3 covers 18 residues. The germline CDR1 and CDR2 sequences are LGHNT and FRNRAP. V lost 0 bases, J lost 0 bases, and 4 bases stayed unmatched. CDR3 coding DNA: TGTGCTAGTGGTTTGGTTACTAGCGGGGGTCTCTCCTACAATGAGCAGTTCTTC. It yields the protein CASGLVTSGGLSYNEQFF. The full variable domain, its missing parts supplied by reference TRBV12-5 and TRBJ2-1, is DARVTQTPRHKVTEMGQEVTMRCQPILGHNTVFWYRQTMMQGLELLAYFRNRAPLDDSGMPKDRFSAEMPDATLATLKIQPSEPRDSAVYFCASGLVTSGGLSYNEQFFGPGTRLTVL.

This clonotype was observed a few times. Sequence at one end of the junction differs from germline and may be a read error. The chain recombines TRBV5-1 with TRBJ2-6; the match to TRBD1 covers 9 bases. The CDR3 runs to 19 residues. Germline V gene sequence: CDR1 SGHRS, CDR2 YFSETQ. The CDR3 DNA reads as TGCGCCAGCAGCCCCAATCCCGGGACAGGGAAGCGTGGGGCCAGCGTCCTGACTTTC. Protein: CASSPNPGTGKRGASVLTF.

This clonotype was seen just once. The junction does not match germline at one end; this may be a read error. This chain uses TRBV3-1 with TRBJ1-2; no clear D gene. Germline V gene lookup returns CDR1 LGHDT and CDR2 YNNKEL (reference sequence). The CDR3 length is 13 residues. CDR3 in amino acids: CASTGSSEYGHTF. CDR3 in DNA: TGTGCCAGCACGGGGTCGAGTGAGTATGGCCACACCTTC. Full variable domain (missing parts from reference TRBV3-1 and TRBJ1-2): DTAVSQTPKYLVTQMGNDKSIKCEQNLGHDTMYWYKQDSKKFLKIMFSYNNKELIINETVPNRFSPKSPDKAHLNLHINSLELGDSAVYFCASTGSSEYGHTFGSGTRLTVV.

A few counts support this clonotype. A much larger clone differs from this one at a single base, so this may be a read error. This sequence joins TRBV20-1 and TRBJ2-5; possible D gene TRBD1, 5 bases. Germline CDR1 DFQATT, CDR2 SNEGSKA (reference sequence). V lost 5 bases to trimming and J lost 11 bases, with 30 bases between them. The CDR3 has 16 residues. The CDR3 spells CSAPMRSGSGYNEQYF. Here the CDR3 DNA reads TGCAGTGCTCCGATGCGGTCAGGGTCGGGTTACAATGAGCAGTACTTC.

This clonotype was found many times. The chain has TRBV7-2 and TRBJ2-1; D is possibly TRBD1 (6 bases). Germline V gene lookup returns CDR1 SGHTA and CDR2 FQGNSA. This CDR3 comprises 16 residues. The germline V and J ends were trimmed by 3 bases and 7 bases, with 19 bases remaining between them. DNA for the CDR3: TGTGCCAGCAGCTTGACGACAGGCCAGGGGTGGAATGAGCAGTTCTTC. As protein: CASSLTTGQGWNEQFF. Complete variable domain (other parts from reference TRBV7-2 and TRBJ2-1): GAGVSQSPSNKVTEKGKDVELRCDPISGHTALYWYRQSLGQGLEFLIYFQGNSAPDKSGLPSDRFSAERTGGSVSTLTIQRTQQEDSAVYLCASSLTTGQGWNEQFFGPGTRLTVL.

This clonotype has a handful of counts. The chain combines TRBV29-1 with TRBJ1-1, with TRBD1 identical over 8 bases. The ends lost 7 bases at V and 10 bases at J; junction bases unmatched: 5. The length of the CDR3 is 10 residues. Looked up from germline, CDR1 is SQVTM and CDR2 is ANQGSEA. The CDR3 loop reads CSGRGLVAFF. The CDR3 coding sequence is TGCAGCGGCAGGGGGCTAGTAGCTTTCTTT.